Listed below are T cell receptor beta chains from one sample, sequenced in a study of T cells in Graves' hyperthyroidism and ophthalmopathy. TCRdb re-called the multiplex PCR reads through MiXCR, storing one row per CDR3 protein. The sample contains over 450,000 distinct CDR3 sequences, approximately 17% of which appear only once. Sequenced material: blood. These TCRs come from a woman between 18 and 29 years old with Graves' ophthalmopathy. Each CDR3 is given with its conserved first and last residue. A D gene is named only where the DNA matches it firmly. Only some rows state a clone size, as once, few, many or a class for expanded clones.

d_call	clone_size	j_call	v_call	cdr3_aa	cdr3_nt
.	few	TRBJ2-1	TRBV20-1	CSAGREGGTYNEQFF	TGCAGTGCTGGGAGGGAGGGGGGAACCTACAATGAGCAGTTCTTC
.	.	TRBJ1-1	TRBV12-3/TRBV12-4	CASSFGREAFF	TGTGCCAGCAGTTTTGGGCGTGAAGCTTTCTTT
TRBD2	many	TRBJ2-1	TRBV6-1	CASSDGVAGSTQFF	TGTGCCAGCAGTGATGGAGTAGCGGGATCCACACAGTTCTTC
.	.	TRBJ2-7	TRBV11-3	CASSLSTGAAYNEQYF	TGTGCCAGCAGCTTATCCACGGGCGCCGCCTACAATGAGCAGTACTTC
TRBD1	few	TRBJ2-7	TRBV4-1	CASTQGVDSYEQYF	TGCGCTTCCACACAGGGGGTCGATAGCTACGAGCAGTACTTC
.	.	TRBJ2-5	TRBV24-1	CATSDPAETQYF	TGTGCCACCAGTGATCCAGCAGAGACCCAGTACTTC
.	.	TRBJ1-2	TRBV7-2	CASSSGTRLGHYGYTF	TGTGCCAGCAGCTCCGGGACACGCCTTGGTCATTATGGCTACACCTTC
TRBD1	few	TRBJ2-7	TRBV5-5	CASSTSGQGKSYEQYF	TGTGCCAGCAGCACCTCAGGACAGGGAAAATCCTACGAGCAGTACTTC
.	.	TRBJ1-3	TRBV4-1	CASSQDSIIVGNTIYF	TGCGCCAGCAGCCAAGATTCTATAATCGTGGGCAACACCATATATTTT
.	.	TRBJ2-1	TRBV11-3	CASSQGYSYNEQFF	TGTGCCAGCAGTCAGGGTTACTCCTACAATGAGCAGTTCTTC
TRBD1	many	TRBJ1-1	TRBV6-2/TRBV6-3	CASSYGTMDRGDTEAFF	TGTGCCAGCAGTTACGGGACAATGGACAGGGGGGACACTGAAGCTTTCTTT
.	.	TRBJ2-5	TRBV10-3	CAISEDLYETQYF	TGTGCCATCAGTGAGGACCTTTACGAGACCCAGTACTTC
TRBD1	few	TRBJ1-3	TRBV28	CASSPGQELLSGNTIYF	TGTGCCAGCAGTCCCGGACAGGAGCTTCTCTCTGGAAACACCATATATTTT
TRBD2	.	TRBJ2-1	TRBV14	CASRRLAGNYNEQFF	TGTGCCAGCAGGAGACTAGCGGGCAACTACAATGAGCAGTTCTTC
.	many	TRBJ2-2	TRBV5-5	CASSFLQGSSGELFF	TGTGCCAGCAGCTTTTTACAGGGTTCGTCCGGGGAGCTGTTTTTT
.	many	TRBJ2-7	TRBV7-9	CASSLVQGLKDEQYF	TGTGCCAGCAGCTTAGTCCAGGGGTTAAAGGACGAGCAGTACTTC
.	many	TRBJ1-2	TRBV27	CASSTTPGSTIYGYTF	TGTGCCAGCAGTACCACCCCCGGATCTACAATCTATGGCTACACCTTC
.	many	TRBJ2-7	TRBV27	CASSPIGGAREQYF	TGTGCCAGCAGTCCCATTGGGGGGGCGCGTGAGCAGTACTTC